The 2 T cell receptor beta chains presented below share a single source sample, sequenced in a study of blood T cells in healthy people across ages (dated by TCRdb to 2013 to 2016). Receptor amplification or capture employed 5' RACE. Sequencing was performed on an Illumina HiSeq 2500. A second PCR of roughly 7 to 11 cycles was performed with a sample-barcoded 5' primer and a J-beta primer mix. TCRdb trimmed public reads at Q25 via fastp, called clones via MiXCR and kept in-frame beta chains. Entries are consolidated by CDR3 protein sequence, retaining the most common genes and DNA. In all, the sample holds roughly 800,000 distinct CDR3 sequences, and 20% to 25% of those were seen once. The top ten hold 3.7% of the sample. These data were also reused for a study on T cells of mothers and their children.

Sequencing was done on a sample of blood. Every receptor here comes from a boy aged 5-17 years in good health.

In regard to this clonotype: One end of the junction varies from germline; a read error may be responsible. The chain recombines TRBV7-3 with TRBJ2-3, with D possibly TRBD1 on 7 matching bases. Germline assignment: CDR1 SGHTA and CDR2 FQGTGA. This CDR3 is 14 amino acids long. CDR3 bases: TGTGCCAGCTCACCAGGGGGGAGCAAAGATACGCAGTATTTT. Its translation: CASSPGGSKDTQYF.

The genes are TRBV12-3 or TRBV12-4 and TRBJ2-5; D is ambiguous. V lost 2 bases to trimming and J lost 11 bases, with 9 bases between them. The CDR3 is 11 residues long. CDR3 sequence reads: CASSLYTEQYF. CDR3 sequence (DNA): TGTGCCAGCAGTTTATACACAGAGCAGTACTTC.